What follows are 27 T cell receptor beta chains derived from one specimen sequenced in a study of blood T cell repertoires in COVID-19. Sequenced by immunoSEQ multiplex PCR; TCRdb stores in-frame clones only, minus some. The table lists over 150,000 clones, more than 75% of them singletons. Specimen: peripheral blood. Every receptor here comes from a man in his fifties who had recovered from COVID-19.

The chain joins TRBV24-1 to TRBJ2-1; 9 bases map to TRBD1. Germline assignment: CDR1 KGHDR and CDR2 SFDVKD. V gave up 4 bases and J gave up 0 bases; unmatched junction bases: 3. CDR3 length: 16 residues. Here the CDR3 reads CATSESTGGSYNEQFF. The CDR3 DNA sequence: TGTGCCACCAGTGAATCGACAGGGGGCTCCTACAATGAGCAGTTCTTC.

This clone appeared a single time. The chain employs TRBV28 and TRBJ2-4; D unresolved. The V end lost 7 bases, the J end lost 0 bases, and 22 bases lay between the germline ends. CDR3 length equals 18 residues. Germline V gives CDR1 MDHEN, CDR2 SYDVKM. The CDR3 region is CASTPSSAGRRAKNIQYF. CDR3 coding DNA: TGTGCCAGCACCCCCTCCTCGGCAGGCCGCAGAGCCAAAAACATTCAGTACTTC.

This chain links TRBV6-5 with TRBJ2-7; 7 nucleotides match TRBD2. Trimming took 0 bases from V and 1 from J; bases not matched to a gene: 3. The CDR3 extends over 15 amino acids. CDR1 and CDR2 (germline): MNHEY, SVGAGI. The DNA for the CDR3 is TGTGCCAGCAGTTACTCGACTAGCAGATCCTACGAGCAGTACTTC. As protein: CASSYSTSRSYEQYF.

The CDR3 loop reads CASSLLSGSSYNEQFF. The DNA for the CDR3 is TGCGCCAGCAGCCTTCTTAGTGGGAGCTCCTACAATGAGCAGTTCTTC. The J gene is TRBJ2-1, the V gene TRBV4-1, with D tentatively TRBD2 (5 bases). The CDR3 loop spans 16 amino acids. The germline CDR1 and CDR2 sequences are MGHRA and YSYEKL. V gave up 4 bases and J gave up 0 bases, with 13 bases separating them.

This clone is a singleton in its sample. This chain uses TRBV7-2 with TRBJ1-5; D might be TRBD1 (6 bases). CDR1 and CDR2 (germline): SGHTA, FQGNSA. Trimming left V 0 bases short and J 0 bases short, with 9 bases between. This CDR3 is built from 16 residues. The CDR3 reads CASSLARDNSNQPQHF. CDR3 DNA: TGTGCCAGCAGCTTAGCGAGGGACAATAGCAATCAGCCCCAGCATTTT.

The chain uses TRBV7-8 and TRBJ2-7, with a weak D call TRBD2 (6 bases). Per the germline V gene, CDR1 is SGHVS and CDR2 is FQNEAQ. The CDR3 runs to 13 residues. Trimming left V 1 base short and J 6 bases short, with 10 bases between. CDR3 nucleotide sequence: TGTGCCAGCAGCTTAGAGTACGGGGGCGAGCAGTACTTC. Protein: CASSLEYGGEQYF.

The chain is built from TRBV27 and TRBJ2-7, with 9 bases that match TRBD1. Germline V gene sequence: CDR1 MNHEY, CDR2 SMNVEV (reference sequence). The V and J ends lost 6 bases and 2 bases, in that order; junction bases with no gene match: 5. This CDR3 region has 14 residues. CDR3 bases: TGTGCCAGCAGACTGGGACAGGGCCCCTACGAGCAGTACTTC. Translation gives CASRLGQGPYEQYF.

This rearrangement joins TRBV2 to TRBJ2-1; 11 bases align to TRBD2. This CDR3 is 16 amino acids long. Germline values: CDR1 SNHLY, CDR2 FYNNEI. V shed 2 bases, J shed 3 bases, and the junction held 3 bases outside the gene matches. The CDR3 DNA sequence: TGTGCCAGCAGTGAAAGGACTAGCGGGTTCTACAATGAGCAGTTCTTC. It translates to CASSERTSGFYNEQFF.

The rearrangement links TRBV5-1 to TRBJ2-7; 7 nucleotides align to TRBD2. CDR3 length: 17 amino acids. The J segment lost 0 bases and the V segment lost 4 bases, leaving 13 bases of the junction unmatched. Looked up from germline, CDR1 is SGHRS and CDR2 is YFSETQ. CDR3 coding DNA: TGCGCCAGCAGCGCGGAGGTAGCCGGGAGGTTCTCCTACGAGCAGTACTTC. Protein product: CASSAEVAGRFSYEQYF.

This chain uses TRBV19 with TRBJ1-2, with a tentative D call TRBD1 (5 bases). This CDR3 has 12 amino acids. From germline, CDR1 is LNHDA and CDR2 SQIVND (reference sequence). V lost 7 bases and J 4 bases, leaving 10 bases between the germline ends. The CDR3 nucleotides are TGTGCCAGTACCGATGGGGCCTATGGCTACACCTTC. Translating it yields CASTDGAYGYTF.

This chain joins TRBV11-1 and TRBJ2-7; D unresolved. CDR1 and CDR2 from the germline V gene are SGHAT and FQDESV (reference sequence). V was trimmed by 1 base and J by 3 bases, leaving 7 bases between them. The CDR3 covers 13 residues. CDR3 protein: CASSLGSFYEQYF. DNA for the CDR3: TGTGCCAGCAGCTTAGGCAGTTTCTACGAGCAGTACTTC.

J is TRBJ2-3 and V is TRBV14, with 10 bases lining up with TRBD2. Trimming took 0 bases from V and 6 from J; bases not matched to a gene: 3. The CDR3 runs 15 residues. The germline gives CDR1 SGHDN, CDR2 FVKESK. CDR3 bases: TGTGCCAGCAGCCAAGATAGGGGACTAGCGGATACGCAGTATTTT. Residues: CASSQDRGLADTQYF. The variable domain in full, with the rest retrieved from reference TRBV14 and TRBJ2-3, is EAGVTQFPSHSVIEKGQTVTLRCDPISGHDNLYWYRRVMGKEIKFLLHFVKESKQDESGMPNNRFLAERTGGTYSTLKVQPAELEDSGVYFCASSQDRGLADTQYFGPGTRLTVL.

The count of this clone is one. The chain employs TRBV5-1 and TRBJ2-7, with 7 bases matching TRBD2. In germline, CDR1 is SGHRS, CDR2 YFSETQ. V lost 0 bases, J lost 3 bases, and 9 bases stayed unmatched. The CDR3 is made up of 16 amino acids. CDR3 nucleotide sequence: TGCGCCAGCAGCTTGGGTCCAGCGGGGTCAGGCTACGAGCAGTACTTC. It is translated as CASSLGPAGSGYEQYF.

The chain carries TRBV5-5 and TRBJ2-7; 9 nucleotides line up with TRBD2. The CDR3 loop spans 16 amino acids. The V and J ends lost 0 bases and 6 bases, in that order; junction bases with no gene match: 10. Germline CDR1 is SGHKS and CDR2 is YYEKEE (reference sequence). CDR3 nucleotides: TGTGCCAGCAGCTTGGATGGGGCGGGAGGGTATGTCGAGCAGTACTTC. Translating gives CASSLDGAGGYVEQYF. Variable domain in full (rest from reference TRBV5-5 and TRBJ2-7): DAGVTQSPTHLIKTRGQQVTLRCSPISGHKSVSWYQQVLGQGPQFIFQYYEKEERGRGNFPDRFSARQFPNYSSELNVNALLLGDSALYLCASSLDGAGGYVEQYFGPGTRLTVT.

This clone was detected a few times. The chain carries TRBV5-1 and TRBJ2-1; D might be TRBD1 (6 bases). The V end was cut by 4 bases, the J end by 4 bases, with 15 bases between. CDR3 size: 15 residues. Germline CDR1 SGHRS, CDR2 YFSETQ. Here the CDR3 DNA reads TGCGCCAGCAGCCCAACAGGGAATACTTACAATGAGCAGTTCTTC. Protein product: CASSPTGNTYNEQFF. Supplemented by reference TRBV5-1 and TRBJ2-1, the full variable domain reads KAGVTQTPRYLIKTRGQQVTLSCSPISGHRSVSWYQQTPGQGLQFLFEYFSETQRNKGNFPGRFSGRQFSNSRSEMNVSTLELGDSALYLCASSPTGNTYNEQFFGPGTRLTVL.

The gene calls are TRBV18 and TRBJ1-5, with 12 bases matching TRBD1. The CDR3 consists of 14 residues. V was clipped by 3 bases and J by 7 bases; unmatched bases: 1. Germline V gene lookup returns CDR1 KGHSH and CDR2 LQKENI. CDR3 DNA sequence: TGTGCCAGCTCACCGGGACAGGGGGCGCAGCCCCAGCATTTT. Protein: CASSPGQGAQPQHF.

In this sample, this clone turned up once. Other DNA sequences in this sample translate to the same CDR3. The rearrangement joins TRBV15 to TRBJ1-1; 8 positions match TRBD1. Losses at the gene ends were 2 bases for V and 1 base for J; bases not matched to a gene: 0. Germline CDR1 is LNHNV and CDR2 is YYDKDF (reference sequence). This CDR3 is 14 amino acids long. The CDR3 region is CATSRQGANTEAFF. The CDR3 DNA is TGTGCCACCAGCAGACAGGGGGCGAACACTGAAGCTTTCTTT. The whole variable domain, filled in from reference TRBV15 and TRBJ1-1, reads DAMVIQNPRYQVTQFGKPVTLSCSQTLNHNVMYWYQQKSSQAPKLLFHYYDKDFNNEADTPDNFQSRRPNTSFCFLDIRSPGLGDTAMYLCATSRQGANTEAFFGQGTRLTVV.

The chain combines TRBV12-5 with TRBJ1-2; 9 bases line up with TRBD1. V was pared by 5 bases and J by 8 bases, with 6 bases of the junction left unmatched. CDR1 LGHNT and CDR2 FRNRAP come from the germline V gene. This CDR3 comprises 13 residues. The CDR3 sequence is CASGLGQGKGYTF. In DNA form, the CDR3 reads TGTGCTAGTGGTCTAGGACAGGGGAAGGGCTACACCTTC.

This chain connects TRBV3-1 (or the pseudogene TRBV3-2) to TRBJ1-4; D call uncertain. CDR1 is LGHDT and CDR2 is YNNKEL in the germline V gene (reference sequence). V was pared by 6 bases and J by 5 bases, with 28 bases between. The CDR3 has 19 amino acids. This CDR3 is CASSHMHGRRFTFNEKLFF. The CDR3 DNA follows: TGTGCCAGCAGTCATATGCATGGCAGGCGATTTACCTTCAATGAAAAACTGTTTTTT.

The chain is built from TRBV4-1 and TRBJ1-2; 11 bases align to TRBD1. V trimming: 5 bases; J trimming: 0 bases; junction bases outside the gene matches: 8. Germline CDR1 is MGHRA and CDR2 is YSYEKL. The CDR3 has 17 amino acids. In nucleotides, the CDR3 is TGCGCCAGCAGCGGGACAGGGGGAGCTAAAGCTAACTATGGCTACACCTTC. Amino acids: CASSGTGGAKANYGYTF.

CDR3 sequence: CASSQARSGNTIYF. The CDR3, as DNA: TGCGCCAGCAGCCAAGCCCGCTCTGGAAACACCATATATTTT. The rearrangement uses TRBV4-1 and TRBJ1-3; D remains unclear. This CDR3 spans 14 amino acids. V was shortened by 1 base and J by 0 bases, with 4 bases between the two germline ends. Germline loops: CDR1 MGHRA, CDR2 YSYEKL.

The CDR3 region is CASSLKLYSYNEQFF. The CDR3 nucleotides are TGTGCCAGCAGCTTAAAATTATACTCCTACAATGAGCAGTTCTTC. The chain couples TRBV5-5 to TRBJ2-1; no firm D call. The germline V and J ends were trimmed by 2 bases and 0 bases, with 9 bases remaining between them. CDR3 length: 15 residues. Germline V gives CDR1 SGHKS, CDR2 YYEKEE (reference sequence).

This chain uses TRBV27 with TRBJ1-6; D is ambiguous. The CDR3 contains 14 residues. V was cut by 5 bases and J by 0 bases, with 5 bases left in between. The V gene's germline CDR1 is MNHEY and CDR2 SMNVEV (reference sequence). The CDR3 DNA sequence: TGTGCCAGCAGTCCGAGCTCCTATAATTCACCCCTCCACTTT. This encodes CASSPSSYNSPLHF.

This clone has a handful of counts. The V call is TRBV5-4, the J call TRBJ2-7; a weak D match, TRBD1 (6 bases). CDR3 length: 14 amino acids. The V gene lost 4 bases and the J gene lost 0 bases, with 11 bases spanning the gap. The germline V gene has CDR1 SGHNT and CDR2 YYREEE (reference sequence). CDR3 in DNA: TGTGCCAGCAGCGAAACAGGGAGCTCCTACGAGCAGTACTTC. This translates into CASSETGSSYEQYF.

The chain carries TRBV19 and TRBJ1-1; maybe TRBD1 (5 bases). V lost 7 bases and J lost 1, with 13 bases in between. Germline V gene lookup returns CDR1 LNHDA and CDR2 SQIVND (reference sequence). This CDR3 has 14 amino acids. CDR3 loop: CASTTGGENTEAFF. As DNA, the CDR3 is TGTGCCAGTACCACCGGGGGGGAGAACACTGAAGCTTTCTTT.

The rearrangement links TRBV3-1 (or the pseudogene TRBV3-2) to TRBJ1-3; D call uncertain. The V end was cut by 1 base, the J end by 1 base, with 5 bases between. CDR1 is LGHDT, CDR2 YNNKEL, per germline (reference sequence). CDR3 size: 14 residues. The CDR3 spells CASSQGGSGNTIYF. CDR3 nucleotide sequence: TGTGCCAGCAGCCAAGGAGGGTCTGGAAACACCATATATTTT.

The chain uses TRBV11-2 and TRBJ2-5; D may be TRBD1 (6 bases). The CDR3 covers 14 residues. The V gene's germline CDR1 is SGHAT and CDR2 FQNNGV. Trimming cost V 1 base and J 1 base, with 7 bases left between them. The CDR3 DNA sequence: TGTGCCAGCAGCTTAGCAGGGGTCCAAGAGACCCAGTACTTC. As protein: CASSLAGVQETQYF.